Shown below are 16 T cell receptor beta chains from a single sample sequenced in a study of OX40 agonist ivuxolimab in advanced cancers. TCRdb's table, derived via immunoSEQ multiplex PCR, lists solely in-frame clones and lacks some. The sample lists 55,000 to 80,000 clones; 75% to 90% were seen once. Here the sequenced sample was CD4+ or CD8+ T cells sorted from blood, taken in a trial of the OX40 agonist ivuxolimab. The receptors shown here come from an adult with an advanced solid tumor such as melanoma, head and neck, liver or kidney cancer.

This clone was seen only once. The rearrangement uses TRBV28 and TRBJ1-2; D remains unclear. V lost 6 bases, J lost 3 bases, and 11 bases lay in between. This CDR3 has 13 residues. Germline CDR1 MDHEN, CDR2 SYDVKM. DNA of the CDR3: TGTGCCAGCAGGCTTAGCGGTGACTATGGCTACACCTTC. Translating it yields CASRLSGDYGYTF.

This sequence joins TRBV19 and TRBJ2-7, with a possible D match to TRBD1 (6 bases). Germline values: CDR1 LNHDA, CDR2 SQIVND (reference sequence). The CDR3 loop spans 11 amino acids. The ends were cut back, 6 bases at V and 6 bases at J, with 9 bases in the middle. The CDR3 nucleotides are TGTGCCAGTAGGCTAGGGGGCGAGCAGTACTTC. This gives the protein CASRLGGEQYF.

The chain is built from TRBV10-2 and TRBJ2-1; D not resolved. Between the trimmed V and J ends, which lost 7 bases and 7 bases, there was a span of 8 bases. Germline V CDR1 and CDR2: WSHSY, SAAADI. The CDR3 has 11 residues. CDR3: CASTQGNEQFF. CDR3 nucleotides: TGCGCCAGCACCCAAGGGAATGAGCAGTTCTTC.

The chain has TRBV11-2 and TRBJ2-1, with D maybe TRBD2 (6 bases). Germline CDR1 reads SGHAT; CDR2 reads FQNNGV. Trimming removed 2 bases from V and 5 bases from J, with 13 bases in between. This CDR3 region has 15 residues. CDR3 residues: CASSLRGRGDNEQFF. CDR3 nucleotides: TGTGCCAGCAGCTTACGGGGGAGAGGCGACAATGAGCAGTTCTTC.

This clone was counted a single time. This chain joins TRBV7-9 and TRBJ1-2, with a tentative D call TRBD1 (6 bases). The V gene lost 5 bases and the J gene lost 8 bases, with 21 bases spanning the gap. Germline CDR1 SEHNR, CDR2 FQNEAQ (reference sequence). CDR3 size: 15 residues. The CDR3 bases are TGTGCCAGCAGCCCCCCAAGCCAGGGGCTCGGCGGCTACACCTTC. Protein product: CASSPPSQGLGGYTF.

The chain links TRBV5-1 to TRBJ2-7; D is ambiguous. The CDR3 totals 13 residues. The V end lost 4 bases, the J end lost 1 base, and 9 bases lay between the germline ends. Germline V CDR1 and CDR2: SGHRS, YFSETQ. The CDR3: CASSPADSYEQYF. The DNA for the CDR3 is TGCGCCAGCAGCCCGGCCGATTCCTACGAGCAGTACTTC.

The chain is built from TRBV19 and TRBJ2-7; D is perhaps TRBD2 (5 bases). The CDR3 spans 13 residues. From germline, CDR1 is LNHDA and CDR2 SQIVND (reference sequence). V shed 2 bases and J shed 3 bases, with 8 bases lying between them. CDR3 in amino acids: CASSIFEGYEQYF. The CDR3 DNA reads as TGTGCCAGTAGTATATTCGAGGGCTACGAGCAGTACTTC.

The chain has TRBV7-8 and TRBJ2-1, with D unresolved. V lost 1 base, J lost 6 bases, and 16 bases lay in between. From germline, CDR1 is SGHVS and CDR2 FQNEAQ. This CDR3 region has 16 residues. In nucleotides, the CDR3 is TGTGCCAGCAGCTTAGGAGCAGCCGGTACAAGCAATGAGCAGTTCTTC. Encoded protein: CASSLGAAGTSNEQFF.

V and J are TRBV27 and TRBJ2-7, with D hard to call. Germline V gene sequence: CDR1 MNHEY, CDR2 SMNVEV (reference sequence). Trimming took 6 bases from V and 6 from J, leaving 9 bases between them. The CDR3 extends over 11 amino acids. The chain's CDR3 is CASRSRTEQYF. For the CDR3, the DNA is TGTGCCAGCAGATCACGGACCGAGCAGTACTTC.

The chain employs TRBV7-9 and TRBJ1-2, with unresolved D. CDR3 size: 14 residues. Germline-derived CDR1 and CDR2 are SEHNR and FQNEAQ (reference sequence). The germline V and J ends were trimmed by 2 bases and 5 bases, with 12 bases remaining between them. The CDR3 DNA sequence: TGTGCCAGCAGCTTATCTGAGGACTATTATGGCTACACCTTC. This sequence encodes CASSLSEDYYGYTF.

The chain recombines TRBV30 with TRBJ1-4; no clear D. Germline lookup yields CDR1 GTSNPN and CDR2 SVGIG (reference sequence). Trimming took 4 bases from V and 2 from J, leaving 11 bases between them. This CDR3 has 14 amino acids. CDR3 in amino acids: CAWTDGATNEKLFF. CDR3 coding DNA: TGTGCCTGGACCGACGGAGCGACTAATGAAAAACTGTTTTTT.

The CDR3 sequence is CASREGNTEAFF. The CDR3 bases are TGTGCCAGTAGAGAAGGGAACACTGAAGCTTTCTTT. V is TRBV19 and J is TRBJ1-1, with D uncertain. Trimming shortened V by 6 bases and J by 1 base, and 6 bases separated the two germline ends. CDR1 LNHDA and CDR2 SQIVND come from the germline V gene (reference sequence). The CDR3 length is 12 residues.

This chain links TRBV28 with TRBJ2-1; D not certain. This CDR3 has 11 amino acids. Germline CDR1 and CDR2: MDHEN and SYDVKM. The V gene lost 5 bases and the J gene lost 8 bases, with 7 bases spanning the gap. CDR3 DNA: TGTGCCAGCAGTCTGGTGCATGAGCAGTTCTTC. Protein product: CASSLVHEQFF.

V and J are TRBV27 and TRBJ1-4; TRBD1 aligns across 7 bases. Germline V gene lookup returns CDR1 MNHEY and CDR2 SMNVEV (reference sequence). The V gene end was trimmed by 5 bases and the J gene end by 6 bases; junction bases not matched to a gene: 3. This CDR3 is 13 amino acids long. The CDR3 sequence: CASSTQGDEKLFF. The CDR3 region has the DNA TGTGCCAGCAGTACGCAGGGGGATGAAAAACTGTTTTTT. The full variable domain, completed using reference TRBV27 and TRBJ1-4, is EAQVTQNPRYLITVTGKKLTVTCSQNMNHEYMSWYRQDPGLGLRQIYYSMNVEVTDKGDVPEGYKVSRKEKRNFPLILESPSPNQTSLYFCASSTQGDEKLFFGSGTQLSVL.

The chain combines TRBV5-4 with TRBJ2-1, with TRBD1 as a possible D gene (6 bases). Germline values: CDR1 SGHNT, CDR2 YYREEE (reference sequence). The V and J ends lost 6 bases and 6 bases respectively, with 13 bases between them. The CDR3 is made up of 13 amino acids. The chain's CDR3 is CASKVQGGNEQFF. DNA for the CDR3: TGTGCCAGCAAAGTACAGGGTGGCAATGAGCAGTTCTTC. Full variable domain (remainder filled in from reference TRBV5-4 and TRBJ2-1): ETGVTQSPTHLIKTRGQQVTLRCSSQSGHNTVSWYQQALGQGPQFIFQYYREEENGRGNFPPRFSGLQFPNYSSELNVNALELDDSALYLCASKVQGGNEQFFGPGTRLTVL.

The V and J genes are TRBV7-8 and TRBJ2-7, with D possibly TRBD1 on 5 matching bases. The length of the CDR3 is 11 residues. The germline V gene encodes CDR1 SGHVS and CDR2 FQNEAQ. V gave up 5 bases and J gave up 7 bases, with 9 bases separating them. CDR3 sequence (DNA): TGTGCCAGCAGCAAAGGGGCTGAGCAGTACTTC. Residues: CASSKGAEQYF.